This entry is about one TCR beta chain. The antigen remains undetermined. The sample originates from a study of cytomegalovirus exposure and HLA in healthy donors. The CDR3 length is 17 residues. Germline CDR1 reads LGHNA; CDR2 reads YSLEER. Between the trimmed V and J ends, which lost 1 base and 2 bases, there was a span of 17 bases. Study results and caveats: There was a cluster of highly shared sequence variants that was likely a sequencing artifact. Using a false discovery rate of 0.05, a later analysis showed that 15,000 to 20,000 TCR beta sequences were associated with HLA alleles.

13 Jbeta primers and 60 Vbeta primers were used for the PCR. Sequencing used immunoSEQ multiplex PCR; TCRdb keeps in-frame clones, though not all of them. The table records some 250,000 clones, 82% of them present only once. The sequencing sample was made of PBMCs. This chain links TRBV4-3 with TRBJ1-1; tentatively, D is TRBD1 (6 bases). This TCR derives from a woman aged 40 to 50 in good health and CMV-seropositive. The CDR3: CASSQGRPTGGNTEAFF. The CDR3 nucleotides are TGCGCCAGCAGCCAAGGTAGGCCGACAGGAGGTAACACTGAAGCTTTCTTT.